This T cell receptor (beta chain) emerged from a study of spatial heterogeneity in lung cancer. Notes on the study in general: Tumor TCRs that were ubiquitous and expanded showed up in blood more at resection than follow-up.

Stated time point: sample taken at primary tumor resection. Without sorting, whole RNA was sequenced from tumor, nontumor lung or frozen PBMC. This CDR3 contains 14 residues. Trimming took 4 bases from V and 5 from J, leaving 14 bases between them. The V gene's germline CDR1 is SGHRS and CDR2 YFSETQ. Each TCR cDNA molecule carried a unique molecular identifier. TCRdb reprocessed the 5' RACE reads with MiXCR, giving one entry per CDR3 protein. The sample gives tens of thousands of distinct CDR3 sequences, over 6.5% of which show up once; about 39% is in the top ten. This clonotype was recorded many times. The target antigen is unknown.

This sequence originates from a female donor with early-stage non-small cell lung cancer. Sequencing was performed on PBMCs, taken at surgery. The chain joins TRBV5-1 to TRBJ2-3; D perhaps matches TRBD1 (5 bases). CDR3 nucleotides: TGCGCCAGCAGCGACCCCCAGGGCGGAGATACGCAGTATTTT. Its translation is CASSDPQGGDTQYF.